The TCR beta chain under discussion was sequenced for a study of cytomegalovirus exposure and HLA in healthy donors. Study-wide findings and caveats: A missense variant in DCLRE1C was later tied to TCR beta V- and J-gene trimming.

As for this clone: What it binds is not known.

Each donor was healthy, and each was a bone marrow donor. The PCR made use of 60 Vbeta and 13 Jbeta primers. Under the authors' procedure: Unique TCR beta chains numbered about 79 million in a later analysis, with about 11 million shared. TCRdb keeps only in-frame clones here, not all; method: immunoSEQ multiplex PCR. V, J and clone size were drawn from that table, and D and trimming were deduced from the DNA. The repertoire holds some 170,000 clones, 60% to 80% seen once, with nearly 6.5% in the top ten. V trimming: 6 bases; J trimming: 4 bases; junction bases outside the gene matches: 7. The CDR3 length is 14 residues. Per germline, CDR1 MGHDK and CDR2 SYGVNS.

This TCR came from a man aged 35-49 years in good health and CMV-seropositive. The chain is built from TRBV25-1 and TRBJ1-1; the match to TRBD1 covers 8 bases. The sample was PBMCs. The CDR3 region is CASRKTGGPTEAFF. The DNA for the CDR3 is TGTGCCAGCAGAAAAACAGGGGGTCCCACTGAAGCTTTCTTT.